This TCR beta chain stems from a study of blood T cell repertoires in COVID-19. Across the whole study: Some COVID-19 samples were acute and others convalescent; all came from the United States, Italy and Spain.

V lost 6 bases and J lost 9; bases outside the gene matches: 7. The CDR3 totals 13 residues. Per the original data handling: Amplification of reference gene primers was used by the study to estimate nucleated cell counts. TCRdb keeps only in-frame clones here, not all; method: immunoSEQ multiplex PCR. The V and J calls and clone size were taken over from that table, and D and trimming were inferred from the DNA. The data contain about 220,000 clones, roughly 85% of them singletons. The sample taken for sequencing was peripheral blood. The clonotype comes from a woman of 80 years or more with acute or convalescent COVID-19. The chain joins TRBV12-3 or TRBV12-4 to TRBJ2-2; 7 bases agree with TRBD1. CDR3 nucleotide sequence: TGTGCCAGCAGACAAACAGGGGTCCGGGAGCTGTTTTTT. Protein product: CASRQTGVRELFF.